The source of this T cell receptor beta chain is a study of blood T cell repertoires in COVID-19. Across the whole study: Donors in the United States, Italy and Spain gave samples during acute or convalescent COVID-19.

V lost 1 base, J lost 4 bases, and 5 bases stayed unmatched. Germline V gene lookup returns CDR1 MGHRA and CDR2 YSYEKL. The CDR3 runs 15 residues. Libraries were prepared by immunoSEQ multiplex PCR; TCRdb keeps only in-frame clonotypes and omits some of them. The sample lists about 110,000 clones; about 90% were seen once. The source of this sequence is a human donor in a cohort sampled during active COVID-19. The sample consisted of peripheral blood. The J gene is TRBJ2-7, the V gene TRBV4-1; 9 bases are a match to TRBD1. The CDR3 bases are TGCGCCAGCAGCCAAGCCGGGACAGGGCAGTACGAGCAGTACTTC. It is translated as CASSQAGTGQYEQYF.